The entry below describes one TCR beta chain. Its antigen remains unknown. Assay used: immunoSEQ multiplex PCR; TCRdb lists only in-frame clones, some missing. This table holds roughly 15,000 clones, approximately 82% found once. The record originates from a study of vaccination effects on CD4 cells after COVID-19. The ViraFEST assay expanded antigen-specific CD4+ T cells with viral peptide pools before sequencing. Following culture for roughly 10 days, CD4+ T cells were isolated. From germline, CDR1 is MNHEY and CDR2 SVGAGI. This CDR3 region has 16 residues. Trimming took off 4 bases at V and 0 bases at J, with 16 bases between the two ends.

This material consisted of CD4+ T cells from PBMCs cultured with HCoV-229E spike peptides, taken before COVID-19 vaccination. This clonotype originated in a human donor who received a COVID-19 vaccine. The chain carries TRBV6-5 and TRBJ2-7; D unclear. CDR3 sequence (DNA): TGTGCCAGCAGTTTTCCCACGGACCGTGGCTCCTACGAGCAGTACTTC. This encodes CASSFPTDRGSYEQYF.